The 2 T cell receptor beta chains reported below all come from one sample, sequenced in a study of identifying expanded T cells in peripheral blood. Produced via immunoSEQ multiplex PCR; TCRdb's table is partial and in-frame only. The sample yields some 120,000 clones, over 65% seen once. The sequenced sample was blood. These receptors were taken from a person aged 18-69 years in good health.

V and J are TRBV9 and TRBJ2-1; D is ambiguous. This CDR3 is built from 14 residues. The germline gives CDR1 SGDLS, CDR2 YYNGEE. V was trimmed by 3 bases and J by 8 bases, leaving 15 bases between them. CDR3 sequence reads: CASSGSQLWDEQFF. Written as DNA, the CDR3 is TGTGCCAGCAGCGGATCCCAATTATGGGATGAGCAGTTCTTC. Looking up the rest from reference TRBV9 and TRBJ2-1 gives the full variable domain: DSGVTQTPKHLITATGQRVTLRCSPRSGDLSVYWYQQSLDQGLQFLIQYYNGEERAKGNILERFSAQQFPDLHSELNLSSLELGDSALYFCASSGSQLWDEQFFGPGTRLTVL.

The CDR3: CASSIGARSPDTQYF. DNA for the CDR3: TGTGCCAGTAGTATAGGTGCGAGGTCCCCAGATACGCAGTATTTT. This chain connects TRBV19 to TRBJ2-3, with D hard to call. The CDR3 consists of 15 residues. The V end was cut by 1 base, the J end by 4 bases, with 12 bases between. The germline gives CDR1 LNHDA, CDR2 SQIVND (reference sequence).